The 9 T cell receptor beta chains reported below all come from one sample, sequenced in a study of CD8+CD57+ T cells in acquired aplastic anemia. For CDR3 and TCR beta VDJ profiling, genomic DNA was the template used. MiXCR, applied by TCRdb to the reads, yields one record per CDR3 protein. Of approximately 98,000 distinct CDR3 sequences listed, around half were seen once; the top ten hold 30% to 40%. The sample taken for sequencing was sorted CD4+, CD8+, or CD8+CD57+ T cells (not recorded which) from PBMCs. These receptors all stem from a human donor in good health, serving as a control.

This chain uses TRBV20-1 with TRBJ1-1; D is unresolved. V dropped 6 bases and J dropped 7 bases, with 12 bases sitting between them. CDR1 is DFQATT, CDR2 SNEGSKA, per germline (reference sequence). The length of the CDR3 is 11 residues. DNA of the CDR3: TGCAGTGCATCCTGGCAGATTGAAGCTTTCTTT. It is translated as CSASWQIEAFF.

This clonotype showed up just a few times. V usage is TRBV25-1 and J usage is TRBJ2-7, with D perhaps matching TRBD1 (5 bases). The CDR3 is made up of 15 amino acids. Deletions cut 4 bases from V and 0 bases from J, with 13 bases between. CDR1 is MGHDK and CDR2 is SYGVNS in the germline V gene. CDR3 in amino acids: CASSVSGLNSYEQYF. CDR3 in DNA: TGTGCCAGCAGTGTTTCAGGGTTAAACTCCTACGAGCAGTACTTC.

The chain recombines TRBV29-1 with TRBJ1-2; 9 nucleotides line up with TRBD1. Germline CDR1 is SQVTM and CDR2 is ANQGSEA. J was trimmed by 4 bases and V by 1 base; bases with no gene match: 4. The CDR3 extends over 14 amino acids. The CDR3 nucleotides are TGCAGCGTTGAAGGACAGGGGGTCCTCTATGGCTACACCTTC. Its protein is CSVEGQGVLYGYTF.

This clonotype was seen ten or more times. CDR3 sequence reads: CASAASRHSGNTIYF. The CDR3 DNA reads TGTGCCAGCGCCGCCTCCCGGCACTCTGGAAACACCATATATTTT. This chain connects TRBV6-1 to TRBJ1-3; D uncertain. Germline CDR1 reads MNHNS; CDR2 reads SASEGT. The CDR3 is 15 residues long. Between the trimmed V and J ends, which lost 8 bases and 0 bases, there was a span of 14 bases.

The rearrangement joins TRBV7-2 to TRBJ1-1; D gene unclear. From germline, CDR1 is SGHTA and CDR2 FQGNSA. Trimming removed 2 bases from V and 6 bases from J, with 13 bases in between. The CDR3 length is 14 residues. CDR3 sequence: CASSLTALTPEAFF. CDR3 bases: TGTGCCAGCAGCTTAACGGCCCTAACCCCTGAAGCTTTCTTT.

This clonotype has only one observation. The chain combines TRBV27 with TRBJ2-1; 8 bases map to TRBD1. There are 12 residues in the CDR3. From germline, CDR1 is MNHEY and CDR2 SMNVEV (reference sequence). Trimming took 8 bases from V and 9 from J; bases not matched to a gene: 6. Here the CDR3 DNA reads TGTGCCAGCTGCTCGCAGGGGGCTGAGCAGTTCTTC. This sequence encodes CASCSQGAEQFF.

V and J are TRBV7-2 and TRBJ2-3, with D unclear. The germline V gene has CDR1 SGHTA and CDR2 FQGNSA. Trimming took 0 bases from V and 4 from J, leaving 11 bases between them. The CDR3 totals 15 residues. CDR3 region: CASSLAGRVADTQYF. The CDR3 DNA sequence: TGTGCCAGCAGCTTAGCGGGAAGGGTAGCAGATACGCAGTATTTT.

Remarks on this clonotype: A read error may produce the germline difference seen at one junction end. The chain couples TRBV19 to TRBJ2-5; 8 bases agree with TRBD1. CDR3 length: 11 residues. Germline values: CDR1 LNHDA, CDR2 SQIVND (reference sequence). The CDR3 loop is CASSIGGDRTF. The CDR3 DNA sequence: TGTGCCAGTAGTATAGGCGGGGACAGGACATTC.

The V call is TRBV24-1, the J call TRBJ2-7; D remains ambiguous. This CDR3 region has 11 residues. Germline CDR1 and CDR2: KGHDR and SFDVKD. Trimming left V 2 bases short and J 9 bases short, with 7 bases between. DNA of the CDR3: TGTGCCACCAGTGATTGGGAAGGGCAGTACTTC. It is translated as CATSDWEGQYF.